Below, 2 T cell receptor beta chains from the same sample are listed, as sequenced in a study of OX40 agonist ivuxolimab in advanced cancers. The method was immunoSEQ multiplex PCR; TCRdb's version includes in-frame clones alone and lacks a portion of them. This sample has 84,000 or so clones, with more than 80% found just once. This specimen consisted of CD4+ or CD8+ T cells sorted from blood, obtained in a trial of the OX40 agonist ivuxolimab. Receptors originate from an adult with an advanced solid tumor such as melanoma, head and neck, liver or kidney cancer.

The chain is built from TRBV27 and TRBJ1-5; a possible D gene is TRBD1 (5 bases). This CDR3 has 17 residues. Per the germline V gene, CDR1 is MNHEY and CDR2 is SMNVEV (reference sequence). V was cut by 0 bases and J by 7 bases, with 19 bases left in between. CDR3 DNA sequence: TGTGCCAGCAGTTTATCGGGTTCGAGGGGAACCAGACAGCCCCAGCATTTT. Its translation: CASSLSGSRGTRQPQHF.

The chain combines TRBV6-5 with TRBJ2-7; no clear D gene. Germline CDR1 reads MNHEY; CDR2 reads SVGAGI. Between the trimmed V and J ends, which lost 8 bases and 5 bases, there was a span of 16 bases. The CDR3 runs to 13 residues. CDR3 in amino acids: CASSHTIIDEQYV. In DNA form, the CDR3 reads TGTGCCAGCTCACACACGATAATAGACGAGCAGTACGTC.